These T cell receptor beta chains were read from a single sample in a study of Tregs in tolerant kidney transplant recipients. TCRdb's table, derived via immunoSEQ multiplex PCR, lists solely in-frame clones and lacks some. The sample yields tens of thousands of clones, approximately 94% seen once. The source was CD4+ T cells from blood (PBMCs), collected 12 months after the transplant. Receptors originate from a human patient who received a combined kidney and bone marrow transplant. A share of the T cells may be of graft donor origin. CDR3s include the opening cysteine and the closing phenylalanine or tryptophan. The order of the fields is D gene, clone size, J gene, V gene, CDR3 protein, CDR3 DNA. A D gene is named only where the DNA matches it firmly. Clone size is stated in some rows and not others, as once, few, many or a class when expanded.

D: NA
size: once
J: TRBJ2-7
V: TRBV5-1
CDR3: CASSLEQAYEQYF
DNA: TGCGCCAGCAGCTTGGAACAGGCCTACGAGCAGTACTTC

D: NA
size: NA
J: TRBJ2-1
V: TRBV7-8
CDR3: CASRSAGLPEQFF
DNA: TGTGCCAGCAGATCAGCCGGACTTCCCGAGCAGTTCTTC

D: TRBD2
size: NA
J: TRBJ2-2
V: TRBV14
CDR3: CASSQDHSGRITGELFF
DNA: TGTGCCAGCAGCCAAGACCATAGCGGGCGGATTACCGGGGAGCTGTTTTTT

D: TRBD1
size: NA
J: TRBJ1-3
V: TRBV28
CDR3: CASTGGTGNTIYF
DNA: TGTGCCAGTACAGGGGGTACAGGAAACACCATATATTTT

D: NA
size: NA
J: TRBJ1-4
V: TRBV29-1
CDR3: CSATGEASSEKLFF
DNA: TGCAGCGCGACAGGAGAGGCCTCTAGCGAAAAACTGTTTTTT

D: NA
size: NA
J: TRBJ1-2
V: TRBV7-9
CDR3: CASSPGDYYGYTF
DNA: TGTGCCAGCAGCCCTGGAGATTACTATGGCTACACCTTC

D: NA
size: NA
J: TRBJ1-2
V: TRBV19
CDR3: CASSTQGAITYGYTF
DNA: TGTGCCAGTAGTACACAAGGGGCCATCACATATGGCTACACCTTC

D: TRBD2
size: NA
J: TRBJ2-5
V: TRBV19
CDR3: CASSIPGLAGGGETQYF
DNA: TGTGCCAGTAGTATCCCGGGACTAGCGGGAGGGGGGGAGACCCAGTACTTC

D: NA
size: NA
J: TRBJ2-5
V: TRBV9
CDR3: CASSPRSRETQYF
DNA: TGTGCCAGCAGCCCCCGGAGCCGGGAGACCCAGTACTTC

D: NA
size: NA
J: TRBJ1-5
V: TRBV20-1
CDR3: CSASRSQPQHF
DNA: TGCAGTGCCAGCCGGAGTCAGCCCCAGCATTTT

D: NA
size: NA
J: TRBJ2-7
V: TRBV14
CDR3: CASSHPRSSYEQYF
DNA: TGTGCCAGCAGCCATCCCAGAAGCTCCTACGAGCAGTACTTC

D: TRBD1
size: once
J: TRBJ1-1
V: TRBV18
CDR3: CASSPRQGEAFF
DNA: TGTGCCAGCTCACCACGACAGGGGGAAGCTTTCTTT

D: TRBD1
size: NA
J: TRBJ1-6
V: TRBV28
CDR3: CASSLGQGNSPLHF
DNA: TGTGCCAGCAGTTTGGGACAGGGCAATTCACCCCTCCACTTT

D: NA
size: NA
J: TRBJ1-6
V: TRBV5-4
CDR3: CASSLAAVRGSNSPLHF
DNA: TGTGCCAGCAGCTTGGCGGCGGTTCGAGGGTCGAATTCCCCCCTCCACTTT

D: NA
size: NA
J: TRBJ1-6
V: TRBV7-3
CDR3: CASSRDTNSPLHF
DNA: TGTGCCAGCAGCCGGGACACGAATTCACCCCTCCACTTT

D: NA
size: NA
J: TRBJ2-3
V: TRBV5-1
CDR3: CASSLAHTDTQYF
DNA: TGCGCCAGCAGCTTGGCCCACACAGATACGCAGTATTTT